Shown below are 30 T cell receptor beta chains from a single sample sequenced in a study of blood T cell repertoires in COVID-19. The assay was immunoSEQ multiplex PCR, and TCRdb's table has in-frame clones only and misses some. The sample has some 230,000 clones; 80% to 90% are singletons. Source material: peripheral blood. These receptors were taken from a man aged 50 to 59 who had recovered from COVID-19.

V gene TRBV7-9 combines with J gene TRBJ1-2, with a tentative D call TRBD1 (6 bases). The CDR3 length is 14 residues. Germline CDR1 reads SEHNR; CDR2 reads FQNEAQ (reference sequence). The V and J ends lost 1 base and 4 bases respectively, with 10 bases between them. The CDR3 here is CASSLGGQSYGYTF. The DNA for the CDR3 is TGTGCCAGCAGCTTAGGAGGACAGAGCTATGGCTACACCTTC. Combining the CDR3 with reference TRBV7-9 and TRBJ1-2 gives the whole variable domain DTGVSQNPRHKITKRGQNVTFRCDPISEHNRLYWYRQTLGQGPEFLTYFQNEAQLEKSRLLSDRFSAERPKGSFSTLEIQRTEQGDSAMYLCASSLGGQSYGYTFGSGTRLTVV.

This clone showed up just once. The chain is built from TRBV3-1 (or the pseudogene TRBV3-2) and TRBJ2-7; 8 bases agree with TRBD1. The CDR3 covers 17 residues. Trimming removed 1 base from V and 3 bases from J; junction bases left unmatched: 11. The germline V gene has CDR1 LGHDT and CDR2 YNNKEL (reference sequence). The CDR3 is CASSQGTRQGRIYEQYF. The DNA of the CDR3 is TGTGCCAGCAGCCAAGGGACCCGACAGGGGAGAATCTACGAGCAGTACTTC.

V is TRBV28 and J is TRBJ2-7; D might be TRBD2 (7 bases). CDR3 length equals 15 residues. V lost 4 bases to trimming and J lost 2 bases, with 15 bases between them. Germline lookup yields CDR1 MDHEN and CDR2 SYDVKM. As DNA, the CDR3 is TGTGCCAGCAGTTGGGAGGGGGGGCCTGCCTACGAGCAGTACTTC. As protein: CASSWEGGPAYEQYF.

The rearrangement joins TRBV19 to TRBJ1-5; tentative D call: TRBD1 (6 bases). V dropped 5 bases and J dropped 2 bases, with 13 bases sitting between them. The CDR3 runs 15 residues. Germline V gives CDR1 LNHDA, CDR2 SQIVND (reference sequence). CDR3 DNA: TGTGCCAGTAGTGCTTACAGGGTTGGCAATCAGCCCCAGCATTTT. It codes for CASSAYRVGNQPQHF. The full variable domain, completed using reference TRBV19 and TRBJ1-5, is DGGITQSPKYLFRKEGQNVTLSCEQNLNHDAMYWYRQDPGQGLRLIYYSQIVNDFQKGDIAEGYSVSREKKESFPLTVTSAQKNPTAFYLCASSAYRVGNQPQHFGDGTRLSIL.

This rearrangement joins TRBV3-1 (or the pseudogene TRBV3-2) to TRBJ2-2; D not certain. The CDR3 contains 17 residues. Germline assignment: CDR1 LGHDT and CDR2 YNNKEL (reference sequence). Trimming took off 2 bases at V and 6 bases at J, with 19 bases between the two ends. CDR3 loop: CASSQIYLPRSSGELFF. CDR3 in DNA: TGTGCCAGCAGCCAAATTTATCTACCTCGGTCGTCCGGGGAGCTGTTTTTT.

The CDR3 sequence: CAWSRQGNQQFF. CDR3 bases: TGTGCCTGGAGTCGACAGGGGAATCAGCAGTTCTTC. The chain is built from TRBV30 and TRBJ2-1; TRBD1 matches at 8 bases. CDR1 is GTSNPN and CDR2 is SVGIG in the germline V gene (reference sequence). This CDR3 has 12 residues. Losses at the gene ends were 2 bases for V and 11 bases for J; bases not matched to a gene: 5.

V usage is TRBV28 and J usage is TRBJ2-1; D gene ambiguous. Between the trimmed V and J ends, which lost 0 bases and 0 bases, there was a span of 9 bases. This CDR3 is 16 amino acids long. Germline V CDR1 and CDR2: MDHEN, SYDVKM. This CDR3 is CASSLWGRSSYNEQFF. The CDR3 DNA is TGTGCCAGCAGTTTATGGGGCAGAAGCTCCTACAATGAGCAGTTCTTC.

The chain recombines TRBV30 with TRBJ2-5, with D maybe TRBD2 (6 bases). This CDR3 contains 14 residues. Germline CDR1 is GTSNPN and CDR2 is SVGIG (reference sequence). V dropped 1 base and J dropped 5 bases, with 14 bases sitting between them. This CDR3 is CAWSATRGIETQYF. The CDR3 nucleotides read TGTGCCTGGAGTGCCACCCGGGGGATTGAGACCCAGTACTTC.

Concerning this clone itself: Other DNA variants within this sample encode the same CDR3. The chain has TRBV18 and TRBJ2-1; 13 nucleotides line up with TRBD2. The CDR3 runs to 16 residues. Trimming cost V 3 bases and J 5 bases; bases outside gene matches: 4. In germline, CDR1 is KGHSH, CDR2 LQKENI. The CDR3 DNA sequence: TGTGCCAGCTCACCCCCGGGACTAGCGGGAAACAATGAGCAGTTCTTC. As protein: CASSPPGLAGNNEQFF.

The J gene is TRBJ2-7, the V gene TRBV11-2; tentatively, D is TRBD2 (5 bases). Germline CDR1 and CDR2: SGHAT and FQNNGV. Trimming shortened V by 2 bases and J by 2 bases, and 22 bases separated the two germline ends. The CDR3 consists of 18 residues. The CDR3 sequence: CASSLTWSSRILPYEQYF. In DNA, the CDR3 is TGTGCCAGCAGCTTAACGTGGTCTAGCCGAATTCTCCCCTACGAGCAGTACTTC.

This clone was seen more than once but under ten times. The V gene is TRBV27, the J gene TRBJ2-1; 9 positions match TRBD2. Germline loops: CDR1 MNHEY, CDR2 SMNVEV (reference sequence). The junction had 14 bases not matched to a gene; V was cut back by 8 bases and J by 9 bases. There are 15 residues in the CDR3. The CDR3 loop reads CASGTLAGADSEQFF. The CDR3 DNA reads TGTGCCAGCGGGACCTTAGCGGGAGCAGACAGTGAGCAGTTCTTC.

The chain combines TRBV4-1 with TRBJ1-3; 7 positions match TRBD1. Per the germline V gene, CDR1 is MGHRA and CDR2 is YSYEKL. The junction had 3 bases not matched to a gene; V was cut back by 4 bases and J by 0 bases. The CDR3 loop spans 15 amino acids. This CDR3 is CASSPDRASGNTIYF. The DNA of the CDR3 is TGCGCCAGCAGCCCAGACAGGGCCTCTGGAAACACCATATATTTT.

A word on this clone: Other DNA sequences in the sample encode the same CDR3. This chain's CDR3 is CASSRDRGYEQYF. DNA for the CDR3: TGTGCCAGCTCACGGGACAGGGGCTACGAGCAGTACTTC. The J gene is TRBJ2-7, the V gene TRBV18, with TRBD1 identical over 10 bases. V trimming: 4 bases; J trimming: 3 bases; junction bases outside the gene matches: 0. The CDR3 length is 13 residues. In germline, CDR1 is KGHSH, CDR2 LQKENI.

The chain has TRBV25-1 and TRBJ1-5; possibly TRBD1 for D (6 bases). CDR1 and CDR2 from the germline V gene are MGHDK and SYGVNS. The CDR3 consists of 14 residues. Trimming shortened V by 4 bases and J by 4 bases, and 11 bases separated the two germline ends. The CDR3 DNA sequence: TGTGCCAGCAGTGTGACAGGTGTGAATCAGCCCCAGCATTTT. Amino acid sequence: CASSVTGVNQPQHF.

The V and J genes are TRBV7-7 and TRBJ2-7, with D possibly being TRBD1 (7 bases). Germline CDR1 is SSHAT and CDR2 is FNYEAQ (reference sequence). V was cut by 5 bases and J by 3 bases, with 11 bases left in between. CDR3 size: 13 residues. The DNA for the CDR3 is TGTGCCAGCAGCGCGGGACAGAACTACGAGCAGTACTTC. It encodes CASSAGQNYEQYF.

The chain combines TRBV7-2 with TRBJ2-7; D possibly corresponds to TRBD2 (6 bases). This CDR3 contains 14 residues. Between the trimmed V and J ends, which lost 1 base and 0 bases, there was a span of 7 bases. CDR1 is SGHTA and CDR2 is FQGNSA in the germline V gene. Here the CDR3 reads CASSLDGSSYEQYF. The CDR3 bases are TGTGCCAGCAGCTTAGACGGGAGCTCCTACGAGCAGTACTTC.

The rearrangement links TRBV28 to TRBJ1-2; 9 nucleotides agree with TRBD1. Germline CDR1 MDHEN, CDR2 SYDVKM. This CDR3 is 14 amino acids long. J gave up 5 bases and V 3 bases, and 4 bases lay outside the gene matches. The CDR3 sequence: CASSFGTGIYGYTF. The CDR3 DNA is TGTGCCAGCAGTTTTGGGACAGGGATATATGGCTACACCTTC.

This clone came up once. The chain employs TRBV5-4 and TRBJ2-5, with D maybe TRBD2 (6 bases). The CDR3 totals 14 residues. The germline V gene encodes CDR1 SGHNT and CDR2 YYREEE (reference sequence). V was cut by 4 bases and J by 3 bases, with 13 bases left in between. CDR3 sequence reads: CASSEQRGKETQYF. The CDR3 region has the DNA TGTGCCAGCAGCGAACAACGGGGGAAAGAGACCCAGTACTTC.

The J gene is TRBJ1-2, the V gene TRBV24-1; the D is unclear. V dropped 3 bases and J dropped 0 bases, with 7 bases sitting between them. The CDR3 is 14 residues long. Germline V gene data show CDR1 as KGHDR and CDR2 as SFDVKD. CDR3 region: CATSDATTNYGYTF. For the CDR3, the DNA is TGTGCCACCAGTGATGCCACAACTAACTATGGCTACACCTTC.

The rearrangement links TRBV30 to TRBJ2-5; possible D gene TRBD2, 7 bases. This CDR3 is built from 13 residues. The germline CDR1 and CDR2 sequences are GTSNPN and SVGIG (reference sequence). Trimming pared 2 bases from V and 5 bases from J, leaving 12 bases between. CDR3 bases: TGTGCCTGGAGTTGGGGGGGGGCTGAGACCCAGTACTTC. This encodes CAWSWGGAETQYF.

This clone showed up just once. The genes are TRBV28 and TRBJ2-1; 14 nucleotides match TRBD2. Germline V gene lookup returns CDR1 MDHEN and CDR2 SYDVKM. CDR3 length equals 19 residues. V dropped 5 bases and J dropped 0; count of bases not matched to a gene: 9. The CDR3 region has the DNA TGTGCCAGCAGTCCGTCGGGACTAGCGGGAGCCCGCTCCTACAATGAGCAGTTCTTC. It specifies CASSPSGLAGARSYNEQFF. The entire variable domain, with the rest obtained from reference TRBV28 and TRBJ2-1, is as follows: DVKVTQSSRYLVKRTGEKVFLECVQDMDHENMFWYRQDPGLGLRLIYFSYDVKMKEKGDIPEGYSVSREKKERFSLILESASTNQTSMYLCASSPSGLAGARSYNEQFFGPGTRLTVL.

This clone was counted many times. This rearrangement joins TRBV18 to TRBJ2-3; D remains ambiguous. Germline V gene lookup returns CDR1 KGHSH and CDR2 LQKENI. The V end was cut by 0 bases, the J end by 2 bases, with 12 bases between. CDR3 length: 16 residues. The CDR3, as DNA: TGTGCCAGCTCACCACCGTCTAGTGCCTCCACAGATACGCAGTATTTT. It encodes CASSPPSSASTDTQYF. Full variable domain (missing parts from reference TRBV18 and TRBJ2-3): NAGVMQNPRHLVRRRGQEARLRCSPMKGHSHVYWYRQLPEEGLKFMVYLQKENIIDESGMPKERFSAEFPKEGPSILRIQQVVRGDSAAYFCASSPPSSASTDTQYFGPGTRLTVL.

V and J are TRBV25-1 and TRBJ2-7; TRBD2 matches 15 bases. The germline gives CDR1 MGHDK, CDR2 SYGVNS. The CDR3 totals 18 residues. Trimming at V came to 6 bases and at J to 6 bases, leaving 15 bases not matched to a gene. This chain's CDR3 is CASSGTGGLAGGGREQYF. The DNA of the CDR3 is TGTGCCAGCAGCGGGACAGGGGGACTAGCGGGAGGAGGGCGCGAGCAGTACTTC.

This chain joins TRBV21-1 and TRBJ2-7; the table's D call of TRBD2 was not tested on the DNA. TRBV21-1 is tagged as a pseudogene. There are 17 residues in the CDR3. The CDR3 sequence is CASSSEKLAGETYEQYF. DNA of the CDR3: TGTGCCAGCAGCAGCGAAAAACTAGCGGGAGAAACCTACGAGCAGTACTTC.

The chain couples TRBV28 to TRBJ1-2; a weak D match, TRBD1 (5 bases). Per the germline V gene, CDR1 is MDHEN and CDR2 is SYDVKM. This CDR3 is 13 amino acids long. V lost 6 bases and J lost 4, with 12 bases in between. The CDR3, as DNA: TGTGCCAGCAGCCCCCAGGGCCCCTATGGCTACACCTTC. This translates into CASSPQGPYGYTF.

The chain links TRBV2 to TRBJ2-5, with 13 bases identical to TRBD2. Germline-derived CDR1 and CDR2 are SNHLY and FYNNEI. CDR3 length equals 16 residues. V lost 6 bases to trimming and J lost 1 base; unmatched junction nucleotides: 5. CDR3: CASSLGTSGAQETQYF. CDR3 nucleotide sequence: TGTGCCAGCAGCTTAGGGACTAGCGGGGCCCAAGAGACCCAGTACTTC. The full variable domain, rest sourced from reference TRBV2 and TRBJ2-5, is EPEVTQTPSHQVTQMGQEVILRCVPISNHLYFYWYRQILGQKVEFLVSFYNNEISEKSEIFDDQFSVERPDGSNFTLKIRSTKLEDSAMYFCASSLGTSGAQETQYFGPGTRLLVL.

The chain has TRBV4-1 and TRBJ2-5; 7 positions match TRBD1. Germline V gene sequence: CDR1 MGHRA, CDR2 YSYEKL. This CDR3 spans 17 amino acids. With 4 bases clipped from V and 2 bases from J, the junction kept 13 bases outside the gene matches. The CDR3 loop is CASSPTLRDRSQETQYF. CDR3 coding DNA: TGCGCCAGCAGCCCCACCCTACGGGACAGATCACAAGAGACCCAGTACTTC.

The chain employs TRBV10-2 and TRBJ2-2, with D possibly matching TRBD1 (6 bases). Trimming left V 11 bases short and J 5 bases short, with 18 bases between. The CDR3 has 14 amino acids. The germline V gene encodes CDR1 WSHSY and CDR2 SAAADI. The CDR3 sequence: CASEEDSPTGELFF. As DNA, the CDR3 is TGCGCCTCCGAGGAGGACAGCCCAACCGGGGAGCTGTTTTTT.

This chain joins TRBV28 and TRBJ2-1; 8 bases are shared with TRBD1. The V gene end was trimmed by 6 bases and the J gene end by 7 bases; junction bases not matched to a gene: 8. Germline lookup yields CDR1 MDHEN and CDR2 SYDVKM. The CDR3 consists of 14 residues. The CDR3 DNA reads TGTGCCAGCAGCCTCGCGGACAGGGTTAATGAGCAGTTCTTC. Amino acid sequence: CASSLADRVNEQFF.

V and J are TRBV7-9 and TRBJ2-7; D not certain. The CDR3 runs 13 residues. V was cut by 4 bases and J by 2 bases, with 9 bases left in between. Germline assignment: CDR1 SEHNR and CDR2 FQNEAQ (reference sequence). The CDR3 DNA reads TGTGCCAGCAGCTCCTTTATTCCCTACGAGCAGTACTTC. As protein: CASSSFIPYEQYF.